A selection of T cell receptor beta chains follows, all from one sample in a study of cytomegalovirus exposure and HLA in healthy donors. Repertoires were generated with immunoSEQ multiplex PCR, while TCRdb's copy carries only in-frame clones and drops some. The sample lists about 160,000 clones, roughly 80% occurring once. The specimen sequenced was PBMCs. The origin of the receptors is a man aged 25 to 40 in good health and CMV-seropositive. CDR3s include the opening cysteine and the closing phenylalanine or tryptophan. A D gene is named only where the DNA matches it firmly. Size is stated for part of the rows, as once, few or many counts, or as a class when the clone is expanded.

.	TRBJ2-7	15	.	TRBV19	TGTGCCAGTAGTAGGGGGCAGGGGGACTCCTACAAGCAGTACTTC	CASSRGQGDSYKQYF
once	TRBJ2-4	13	TRBD1	TRBV30	TGTGCCGGCAATCCGGGACAGGGTTACATTCAGTACTTC	CAGNPGQGYIQYF
.	TRBJ2-7	15	TRBD1	TRBV11-2	TGTGCCAGCAGCTTAGGACGGACAGGGGTCGGCGAGCAGTACTTC	CASSLGRTGVGEQYF
once	TRBJ1-1	13	.	TRBV19	TGTGCCAGCTCAGGGTACGTGAACACTGAAGCTTTCTTT	CASSGYVNTEAFF
.	TRBJ2-5	13	.	TRBV6-1	TGTGCCAGCGGGAATCCAGGGATAGAGACCCAGTACTTC	CASGNPGIETQYF
.	TRBJ2-7	15	TRBD1	TRBV7-2	TGTGCCAGCAGCCGCGGGACAGGGGAAGTCAACGAGCAGTACTTC	CASSRGTGEVNEQYF
few	TRBJ2-7	14	TRBD1	TRBV19	TGTGCCAGTAGTTCCCGGGACAGAGCCTACGAGCAGTACTTC	CASSSRDRAYEQYF
.	TRBJ2-1	14	.	TRBV28	TGTGCCAGCAGTCCCCTCAGGGATTTCAATGAGCAGTTCTTC	CASSPLRDFNEQFF
few	TRBJ2-7	15	.	TRBV6-1	TGTGCCAGCAGATTGTTAGTGTTGAGCTCCTACGAGCAGTACTTC	CASRLLVLSSYEQYF
once	TRBJ1-5	14	TRBD1	TRBV6-6	TGTGCCAGCAGTACAGGGGTTATGCGTCAGCCCCAGCATTTT	CASSTGVMRQPQHF